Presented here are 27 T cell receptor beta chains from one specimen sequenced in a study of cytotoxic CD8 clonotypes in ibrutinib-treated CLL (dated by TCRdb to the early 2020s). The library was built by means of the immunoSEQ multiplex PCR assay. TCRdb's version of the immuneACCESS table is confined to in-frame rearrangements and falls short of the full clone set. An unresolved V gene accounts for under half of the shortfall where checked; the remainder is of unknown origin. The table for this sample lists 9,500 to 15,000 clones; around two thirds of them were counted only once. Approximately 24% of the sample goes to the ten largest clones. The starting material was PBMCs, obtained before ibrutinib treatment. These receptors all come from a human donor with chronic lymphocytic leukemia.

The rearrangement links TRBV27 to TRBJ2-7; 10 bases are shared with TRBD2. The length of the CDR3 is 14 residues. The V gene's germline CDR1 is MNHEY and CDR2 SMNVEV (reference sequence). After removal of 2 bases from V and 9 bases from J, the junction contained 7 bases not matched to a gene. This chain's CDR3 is CASSLDLAGAAQYF. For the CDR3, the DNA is TGTGCCAGCAGTTTAGACCTAGCGGGGGCTGCGCAGTACTTC.

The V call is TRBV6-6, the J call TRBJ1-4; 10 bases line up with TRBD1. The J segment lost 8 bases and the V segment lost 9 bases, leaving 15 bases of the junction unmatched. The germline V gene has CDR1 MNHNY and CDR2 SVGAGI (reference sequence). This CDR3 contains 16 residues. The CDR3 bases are TGTGCCAGGGGACCGGGACAGGGGCGTTATTGGGAAAAACTGTTTTTT. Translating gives CARGPGQGRYWEKLFF.

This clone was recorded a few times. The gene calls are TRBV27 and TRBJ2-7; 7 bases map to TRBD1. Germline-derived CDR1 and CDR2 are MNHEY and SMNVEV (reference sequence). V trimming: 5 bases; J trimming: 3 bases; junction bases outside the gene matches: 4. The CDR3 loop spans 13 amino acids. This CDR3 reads CASSPGQHYEQYF. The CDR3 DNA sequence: TGTGCCAGCAGTCCGGGACAGCACTACGAGCAGTACTTC.

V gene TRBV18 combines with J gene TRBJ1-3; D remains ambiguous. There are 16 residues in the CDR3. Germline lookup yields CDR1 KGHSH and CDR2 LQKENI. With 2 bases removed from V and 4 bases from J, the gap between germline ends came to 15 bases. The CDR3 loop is CASSPGFRDQGNTIYF. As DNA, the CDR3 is TGTGCCAGCTCACCAGGCTTCCGTGACCAAGGAAACACCATATATTTT.

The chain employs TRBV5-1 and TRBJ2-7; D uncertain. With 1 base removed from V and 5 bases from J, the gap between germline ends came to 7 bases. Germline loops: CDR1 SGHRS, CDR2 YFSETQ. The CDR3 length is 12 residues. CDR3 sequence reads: CASSLLGNEQYF. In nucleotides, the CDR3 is TGCGCCAGCAGCTTGTTAGGGAACGAGCAGTACTTC.

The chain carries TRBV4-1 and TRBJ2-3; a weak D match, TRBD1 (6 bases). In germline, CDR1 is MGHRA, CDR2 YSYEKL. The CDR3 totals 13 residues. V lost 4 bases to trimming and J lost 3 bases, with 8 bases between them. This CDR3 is CASSRGQTDTQYF. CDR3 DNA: TGCGCCAGCAGCCGGGGGCAAACAGATACGCAGTATTTT.

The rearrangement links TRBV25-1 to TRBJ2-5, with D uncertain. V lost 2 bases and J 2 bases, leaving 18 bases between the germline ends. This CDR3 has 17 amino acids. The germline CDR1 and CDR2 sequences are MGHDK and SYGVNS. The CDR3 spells CASSEAGYPAAQETQYF. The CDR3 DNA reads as TGTGCCAGCAGTGAAGCTGGCTACCCGGCCGCTCAAGAGACCCAGTACTTC.

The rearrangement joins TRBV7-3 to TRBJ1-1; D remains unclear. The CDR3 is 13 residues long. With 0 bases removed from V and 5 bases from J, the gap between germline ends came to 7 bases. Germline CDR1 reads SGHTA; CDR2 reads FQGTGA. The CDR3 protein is CASSLTPLTEAFF. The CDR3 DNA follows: TGTGCCAGCAGCTTAACCCCCCTGACTGAAGCTTTCTTT. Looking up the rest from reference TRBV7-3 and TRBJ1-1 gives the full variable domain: GAGVSQTPSNKVTEKGKYVELRCDPISGHTALYWYRQSLGQGPEFLIYFQGTGAADDSGLPNDRFFAVRPEGSVSTLKIQRTERGDSAVYLCASSLTPLTEAFFGQGTRLTVV.

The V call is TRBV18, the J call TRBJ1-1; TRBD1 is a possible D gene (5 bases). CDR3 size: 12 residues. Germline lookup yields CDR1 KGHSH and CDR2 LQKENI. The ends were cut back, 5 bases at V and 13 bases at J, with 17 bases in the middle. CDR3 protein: CASSLAGSVGFF. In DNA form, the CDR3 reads TGTGCCAGCTCATTGGCAGGGAGCGTTGGTTTCTTT.

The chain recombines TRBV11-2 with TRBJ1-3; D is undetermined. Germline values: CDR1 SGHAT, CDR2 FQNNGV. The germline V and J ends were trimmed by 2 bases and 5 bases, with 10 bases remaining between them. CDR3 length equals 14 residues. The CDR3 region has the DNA TGTGCCAGCAGCTTAAGGGCAGGCCGAAACACCATATATTTT. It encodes CASSLRAGRNTIYF. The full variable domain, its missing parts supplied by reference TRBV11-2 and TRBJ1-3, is EAGVAQSPRYKIIEKRQSVAFWCNPISGHATLYWYQQILGQGPKLLIQFQNNGVVDDSQLPKDRFSAERLKGVDSTLKIQPAKLEDSAVYLCASSLRAGRNTIYFGEGSWLTVV.

In DNA, the CDR3 is TGTGCCAGCAGCTTGTACAGGCGCTCTGGAAACACCATATATTTT. As protein: CASSLYRRSGNTIYF. The chain has TRBV5-6 and TRBJ1-3; TRBD1 is a possible D gene (5 bases). The CDR3 sequence is 15 residues long. The V end was cut by 1 base, the J end by 0 bases, with 8 bases between. Germline CDR1 and CDR2: SGHDT and YYEEEE.

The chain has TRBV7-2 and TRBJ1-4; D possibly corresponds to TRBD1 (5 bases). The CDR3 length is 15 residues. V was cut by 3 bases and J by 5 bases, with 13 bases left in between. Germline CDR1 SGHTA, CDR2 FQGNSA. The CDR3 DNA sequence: TGTGCCAGCAGCTTGAGGGGAGGCCGGAATGAAAAACTGTTTTTT. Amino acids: CASSLRGGRNEKLFF.

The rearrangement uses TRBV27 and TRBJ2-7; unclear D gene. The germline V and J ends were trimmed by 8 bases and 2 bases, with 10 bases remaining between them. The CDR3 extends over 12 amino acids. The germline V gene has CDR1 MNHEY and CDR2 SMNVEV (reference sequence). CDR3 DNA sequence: TGTGCCAGCGCAAGGGTTCCCTACGAGCAGTACTTC. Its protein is CASARVPYEQYF.

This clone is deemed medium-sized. DNA of the CDR3: TGTGCCAGCAGTGAACCCCCGACAGGGCTATCCTACGAGCAGTACTTC. Protein sequence: CASSEPPTGLSYEQYF. This sequence joins TRBV2 and TRBJ2-7, with 7 positions matching TRBD1. Germline values: CDR1 SNHLY, CDR2 FYNNEI. The V segment lost 2 bases and the J segment 1 base; nucleotides outside the gene matches: 8. This CDR3 spans 16 amino acids.

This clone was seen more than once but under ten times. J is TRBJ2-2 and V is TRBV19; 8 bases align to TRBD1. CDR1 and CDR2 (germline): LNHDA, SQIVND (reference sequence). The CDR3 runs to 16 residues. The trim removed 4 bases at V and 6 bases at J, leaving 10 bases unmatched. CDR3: CASSTNQGARSGELFF. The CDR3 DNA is TGTGCCAGTAGTACAAACCAGGGGGCGCGATCCGGGGAGCTGTTTTTT.

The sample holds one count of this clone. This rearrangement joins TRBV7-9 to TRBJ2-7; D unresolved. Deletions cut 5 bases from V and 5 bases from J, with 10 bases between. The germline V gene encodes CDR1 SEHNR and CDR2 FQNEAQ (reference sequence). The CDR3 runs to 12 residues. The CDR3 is CASSPGWNEQYF. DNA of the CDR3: TGTGCCAGCAGCCCAGGCTGGAACGAGCAGTACTTC.

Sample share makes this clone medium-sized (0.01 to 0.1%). The CDR3 loop reads CASSTTGGWQPQHF. CDR3 in DNA: TGTGCCAGTAGTACAACAGGGGGCTGGCAGCCCCAGCATTTT. This sequence joins TRBV19 and TRBJ1-5, with TRBD1 matching over 9 bases. The CDR3 consists of 14 residues. With 4 bases clipped from V and 7 bases from J, the junction kept 5 bases outside the gene matches. CDR1 and CDR2 (germline): LNHDA, SQIVND (reference sequence).

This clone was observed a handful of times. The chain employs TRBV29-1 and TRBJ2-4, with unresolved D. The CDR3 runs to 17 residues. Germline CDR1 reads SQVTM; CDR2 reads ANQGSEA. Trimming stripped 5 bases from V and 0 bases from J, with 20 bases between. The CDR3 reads CSVPAEHPLLAKNIQYF. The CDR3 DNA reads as TGCAGCGTTCCTGCCGAACACCCACTTCTAGCCAAAAACATTCAGTACTTC.

The CDR3 is CASSFAGNEQFF. The CDR3 DNA follows: TGTGCCAGCAGCTTCGCCGGGAATGAGCAGTTCTTC. V usage is TRBV7-2 and J usage is TRBJ2-1; no clear D. The CDR3 sequence is 12 residues long. Trimming removed 3 bases from V and 7 bases from J, with 7 bases in between. Germline V gives CDR1 SGHTA, CDR2 FQGNSA.

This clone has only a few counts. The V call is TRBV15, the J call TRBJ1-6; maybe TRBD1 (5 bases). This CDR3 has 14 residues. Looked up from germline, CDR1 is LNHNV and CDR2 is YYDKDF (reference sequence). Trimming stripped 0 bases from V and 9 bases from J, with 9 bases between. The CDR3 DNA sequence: TGTGCCACCAGCAGAGATAAGGGGAGTTCACCCCTCCACTTT. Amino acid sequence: CATSRDKGSSPLHF. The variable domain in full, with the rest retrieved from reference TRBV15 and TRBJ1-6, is DAMVIQNPRYQVTQFGKPVTLSCSQTLNHNVMYWYQQKSSQAPKLLFHYYDKDFNNEADTPDNFQSRRPNTSFCFLDIRSPGLGDTAMYLCATSRDKGSSPLHFGNGTRLTVT.

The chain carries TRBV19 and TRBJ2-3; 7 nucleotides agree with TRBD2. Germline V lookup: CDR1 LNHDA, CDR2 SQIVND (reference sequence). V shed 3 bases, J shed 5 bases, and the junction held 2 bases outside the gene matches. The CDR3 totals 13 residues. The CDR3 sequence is CASSIGGVDTQYF. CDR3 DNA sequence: TGTGCCAGTAGTATTGGGGGGGTAGATACGCAGTATTTT.

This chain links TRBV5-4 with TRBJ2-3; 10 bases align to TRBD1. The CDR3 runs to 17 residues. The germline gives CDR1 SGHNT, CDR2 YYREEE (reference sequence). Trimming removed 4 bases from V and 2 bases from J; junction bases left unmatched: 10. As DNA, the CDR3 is TGTGCCAGCAGCCGCAAACGGGGGACAGGGGACACAGATACGCAGTATTTT. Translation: CASSRKRGTGDTDTQYF. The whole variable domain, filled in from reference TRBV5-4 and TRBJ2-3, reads ETGVTQSPTHLIKTRGQQVTLRCSSQSGHNTVSWYQQALGQGPQFIFQYYREEENGRGNFPPRFSGLQFPNYSSELNVNALELDDSALYLCASSRKRGTGDTDTQYFGPGTRLTVL.

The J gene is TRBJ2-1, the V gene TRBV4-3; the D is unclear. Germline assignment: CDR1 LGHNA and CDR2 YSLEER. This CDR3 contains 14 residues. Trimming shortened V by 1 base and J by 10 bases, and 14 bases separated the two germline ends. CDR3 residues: CASSQVSRVGEQFF. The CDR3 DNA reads TGCGCCAGCAGCCAAGTTAGCCGTGTAGGAGAGCAGTTCTTC.

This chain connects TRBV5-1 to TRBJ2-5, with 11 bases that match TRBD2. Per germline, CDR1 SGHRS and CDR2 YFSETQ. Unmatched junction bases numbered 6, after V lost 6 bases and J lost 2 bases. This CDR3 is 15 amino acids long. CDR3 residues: CASNLAGGRQETQYF. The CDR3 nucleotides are TGCGCCAGCAATTTAGCGGGGGGGCGGCAAGAGACCCAGTACTTC. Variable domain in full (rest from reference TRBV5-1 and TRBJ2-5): KAGVTQTPRYLIKTRGQQVTLSCSPISGHRSVSWYQQTPGQGLQFLFEYFSETQRNKGNFPGRFSGRQFSNSRSEMNVSTLELGDSALYLCASNLAGGRQETQYFGPGTRLLVL.

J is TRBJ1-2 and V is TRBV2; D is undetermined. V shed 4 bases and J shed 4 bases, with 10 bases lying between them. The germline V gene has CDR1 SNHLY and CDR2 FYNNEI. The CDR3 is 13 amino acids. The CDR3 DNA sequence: TGTGCCAGCAGTGGAGGGTTCCCCTATGGCTACACCTTC. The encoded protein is CASSGGFPYGYTF.

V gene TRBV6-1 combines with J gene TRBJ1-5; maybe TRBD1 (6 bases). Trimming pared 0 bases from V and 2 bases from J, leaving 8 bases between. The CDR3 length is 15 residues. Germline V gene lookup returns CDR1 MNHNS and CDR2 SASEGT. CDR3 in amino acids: CASSEAGAGNQPQHF. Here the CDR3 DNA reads TGTGCCAGCAGTGAAGCGGGGGCGGGCAATCAGCCCCAGCATTTT.

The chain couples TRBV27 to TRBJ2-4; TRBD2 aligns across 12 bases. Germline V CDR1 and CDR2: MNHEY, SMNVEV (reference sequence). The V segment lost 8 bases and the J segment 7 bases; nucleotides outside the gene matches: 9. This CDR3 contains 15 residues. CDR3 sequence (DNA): TGTGCCAGCGGGGGCGGACTAGCGGGGAGTAACATTCAGTACTTC. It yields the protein CASGGGLAGSNIQYF.